This T cell receptor (beta chain) was captured by sequencing in a study of vaccination effects on CD4 cells after COVID-19. Turning to the study itself: CD4+ T cells specific for antigen were expanded with viral peptide pools by the ViraFEST assay before sequencing. Each participant received a vaccine that was either BNT162b2 or mRNA-1273, given as two doses. Whole-study findings and limits: Healthy vaccinees' vaccine-induced clones included only 1 of 255 that recognized common cold coronaviruses.

The table came from immunoSEQ multiplex PCR; TCRdb's copy has only in-frame clones and leaves some out. The repertoire has approximately 58,000 clones, 60% to 85% of them found once; the top ten carry 2.5% to 3.5%. The V segment lost 6 bases and the J segment 5 bases; nucleotides outside the gene matches: 10. The CDR3 totals 15 residues. The germline V gene has CDR1 SGHTA and CDR2 FQGNSA. Turning to this clone: Its antigen remains unidentified.

Subsequent to ten to eleven days of culture, CD4+ T cells were isolated. In the cultures, half the medium was exchanged for IL-2 medium on days 3 and 7. Specimen: CD4+ T cells from PBMCs cultured without peptide, collected before COVID-19 vaccination. The TCR comes from a human donor who received a COVID-19 vaccine. This sequence joins TRBV7-2 and TRBJ2-5; TRBD1 aligns across 9 bases. CDR3 DNA sequence: TGTGCCAGCAGTTTGACAGGGGGTATGTCGGAGACCCAGTACTTC. This translates into CASSLTGGMSETQYF. The full variable domain, its missing parts supplied by reference TRBV7-2 and TRBJ2-5, is GAGVSQSPSNKVTEKGKDVELRCDPISGHTALYWYRQSLGQGLEFLIYFQGNSAPDKSGLPSDRFSAERTGGSVSTLTIQRTQQEDSAVYLCASSLTGGMSETQYFGPGTRLLVL.